This T cell receptor beta chain was identified during a study of T cells in Graves' hyperthyroidism and ophthalmopathy. The source material, RNA transcripts, was used to amplify TCR beta CDR3 regions. TCR CDR3 regions were first amplified by RT-PCR with HTBI primers. TCRdb re-called the multiplex PCR reads with MiXCR, one entry per CDR3 protein. The sample comprises about 680,000 distinct CDR3 sequences, 30% to 40% of which are singletons, and around 31% rests with the top ten. CDR3 length: 13 residues. Trimming pared 1 base from V and 4 bases from J, leaving 7 bases between. CDR1 and CDR2 (germline): LNHDA, SQIVND (reference sequence). Patients having uncontrolled infection, another autoimmune disease, pregnancy or lactation were not included. Diagnosis rested on symptoms, serum thyroxine and TRAb, thyroid ultrasound, and orbital computed tomography.

The receptor's source is a woman aged 40 to 50 with Graves' hyperthyroidism. The chain carries TRBV19 and TRBJ1-1, with D hard to call. The source material was blood. This CDR3 is CASSIGGSTEAFF. In DNA form, the CDR3 reads TGTGCCAGTAGTATAGGGGGAAGCACTGAAGCTTTCTTT.